This T cell receptor beta chain was profiled in a study of regulatory T cells in long-lasting Graves disease. About the research overall: Antithyroid drug intake by newly diagnosed Graves' patients had lasted under 3 months. Whole-study findings and limits: Newly diagnosed Graves' patients had higher TCR diversity than persistent ones.

The germline CDR1 and CDR2 sequences are DFQATT and SNEGSKA (reference sequence). Trimming removed 5 bases from V and 3 bases from J, with 10 bases in between. The CDR3 is 12 residues long. The time point: newly diagnosed GD, antithyroid drugs for less than 3 months. RNA isolated from PBMCs was used to make the TCR library. As for this clonotype: Its antigen is as yet unknown.

Sequencing libraries for TCR beta were prepared with iRepertoire HTBI primers and Arm-PCR of CDR3 regions. TCRdb re-derived calls from the multiplex PCR reads in MiXCR, one entry per CDR3 protein. Counted here are approximately 470,000 distinct CDR3 sequences, 15% to 20% occurring once; the ten biggest clones make up about 12%. These data were likewise used in another study, on T cells in Graves' hyperthyroidism and ophthalmopathy.

The gene calls are TRBV20-1 and TRBJ1-2; D is ambiguous. The sequence was collected from a man aged 35 to 55 with Graves disease. Specimen: peripheral blood mononuclear cells (PBMCs), collected at new diagnosis, from a patient treated with antithyroid drugs. The chain's CDR3 is CSAVGMDYGYTF. CDR3 DNA sequence: TGCAGTGCTGTCGGGATGGACTATGGCTACACCTTC.